Below, one TCR beta chain is given with its context. What it binds is unknown. Some clones are missing from TCRdb's copy, which holds only in-frame ones; the method was immunoSEQ multiplex PCR. The sample records some 170,000 clones, around 87% being singletons. The data belong to a study of cytomegalovirus exposure and HLA in healthy donors. Study results and limitations: Many donors shared some public TCRs, even though most TCR sequences were rare. Under in vitro conditions, a few CMV-associated chains were confirmed as specific for CMV antigens.

J lost 10 bases, V lost 6 bases, and 9 bases had no gene match. The germline V gene encodes CDR1 MNHEY and CDR2 SVGAGI. The CDR3 consists of 13 residues. The chain uses TRBV6-5 and TRBJ2-1, with 7 bases aligning to TRBD1. Sequenced input: PBMCs. This TCR was sampled from a woman under 40 in good health and CMV-seronegative. CDR3 sequence reads: CASSPTGVDEQFF. DNA of the CDR3: TGTGCCAGCAGCCCCACAGGGGTCGACGAGCAGTTCTTC.